Included here is one T cell receptor beta chain sequence, with context. Its antigen remains unidentified. Combined were second doses at about 4 or about 12 weeks. This sample was included in a study of T cell responses to AZD1222 COVID-19 vaccine. The repertoire was sequenced with immunoSEQ multiplex PCR; TCRdb's copy has only in-frame clones and lacks some. This table holds some 150,000 clones, more than 75% found once. Study-wide results and limits: It was only after the peak T cell response that any repertoires were sampled. The sample set comprised mostly white British donors with more females, and clonal diversity was possibly underestimated.

Here the sequenced sample was peripheral blood, taken 28 days after the second AZD1222 dose. This receptor was identified in an adult who received the AZD1222 COVID-19 vaccine.

CDR3 amino acids: CASSSLSGGGSTEAFF. The CDR3, as DNA: TGTGCCAGCAGCTCCTTGAGTGGAGGGGGGAGCACTGAAGCTTTCTTT. The chain links TRBV7-8 to TRBJ1-1; possibly TRBD1 for D (6 bases). This CDR3 has 16 amino acids. V lost 4 bases and J 4 bases, leaving 19 bases between the germline ends. Germline-derived CDR1 and CDR2 are SGHVS and FQNEAQ.